This is a list of T cell receptor beta chains from one sample in a study of blood T cell repertoires in COVID-19. Clones were sequenced by immunoSEQ multiplex PCR, and TCRdb holds only the in-frame ones, with some missing. The sample has some 48,000 clones; 65% to 90% are singletons. Material for sequencing was peripheral blood. The receptors stem from an elderly woman with COVID-19, enrolled during active disease. The CDR3 runs from the conserved cysteine through the conserved F or W. D genes are given only for firm matches. Clone size is not always given. Where it is, it says once, few, many or a class for expanded clones.

j_call v_call d_call clone_size cdr3_length cdr3_nt cdr3_aa
TRBJ2-2 TRBV3-1/TRBV3-2 - - 13 TGTGCCAGCAGCCCCCAGTACACCGGGGAGCTGTTTTTT CASSPQYTGELFF
TRBJ2-6 TRBV18 - - 18 TGTGCCAGCTCACCACGGGCTCCCCGGCCCTCTGGGGCCAACGTCCTGACTTTC CASSPRAPRPSGANVLTF
TRBJ1-1 TRBV9 - - 15 TGTGCCAGCAGCGTAGTGGGCAGCTCGAACACTGAAGCTTTCTTT CASSVVGSSNTEAFF
TRBJ1-2 TRBV6-5 TRBD1 few 13 TGTGCCAGCAGTAGGGGACAGGGTAGTCGCTACACCTTC CASSRGQGSRYTF
TRBJ2-1 TRBV24-1 TRBD2 once 15 TGTGCCACCAGTGATGGGCTAGCGGGGTACAATGAGCAGTTCTTC CATSDGLAGYNEQFF
TRBJ1-2 TRBV29-1 - - 12 TGCAGCGTTGTAGGAGATGTTACTGGCTACACCTTC CSVVGDVTGYTF
TRBJ2-3 TRBV27 - few 14 TGTGCCAGCAGTCTATCACAGGACGCAGATACGCAGTATTTT CASSLSQDADTQYF
TRBJ2-7 TRBV6-6 - - 14 TGTGCCAGCAGTTACCAGGGGTTGGGGTACGAGCAGTACTTC CASSYQGLGYEQYF
TRBJ1-3 TRBV7-6 - once 17 TGTGCCAGCAGCTTAGCGCGTCCGGGAGCCTCTGGAAACACCATATATTTT CASSLARPGASGNTIYF
TRBJ2-1 TRBV6-5 - - 13 TGTGCCGGACAATTTGAATCTTACAATGAGCAGTTCTTC CAGQFESYNEQFF
TRBJ1-3 TRBV25-1 - - 16 TGTGCCAGCAGTGAATTTCCGGGAATCTCTGGAAACACCATATATTTT CASSEFPGISGNTIYF
TRBJ2-1 TRBV24-1 TRBD2 - 16 TGTGCCACCAGTGGTGGTAGCGGGGTGAGGGTGGGAGAGCAGTTCTTC CATSGGSGVRVGEQFF
TRBJ1-6 TRBV7-6 TRBD1 - 15 TGTGCCAGCAGCTTAGGGGGACAGGGCGGGACCCCCCTCCACTTT CASSLGGQGGTPLHF
TRBJ2-2 TRBV5-4 - - 15 TGTGCCAGCAGCTCGCGACAGGCATACGCCGGGGAGCTGTTTTTT CASSSRQAYAGELFF
TRBJ2-3 TRBV7-3 TRBD2 - 17 TGTGCCAGCAGCTCCCGGACTAGCGGGGGTGGGACAGATACGCAGTATTTT CASSSRTSGGGTDTQYF
TRBJ1-1 TRBV2 TRBD1 - 14 TGTGCCAGCAGTGTCGGACAGGGATCAACTGAAGCTTTCTTT CASSVGQGSTEAFF
TRBJ2-1 TRBV28 TRBD2 - 13 TGTGCTTCCGGGACTAGCGGAACTAATGAGCAGTTCTTC CASGTSGTNEQFF
TRBJ1-5 TRBV5-8 TRBD1 - 15 TGTGCCAGCAGCCGGGGGAACAGGGGGCTTCAGCCCCAGCATTTT CASSRGNRGLQPQHF
TRBJ2-3 TRBV11-2 - - 14 TGTGCCAGCAGCTTAACGGGGGGCACAGATACGCAGTATTTT CASSLTGGTDTQYF
TRBJ1-1 TRBV30 - few 13 TGTGCCTGGGGGGGGCAGCAGAACACTGAAGCTTTCTTT CAWGGQQNTEAFF
TRBJ1-3 TRBV7-9 - - 14 TGTGCCAGCAGCTTGGGGGCCTCTGGAAACACCATATATTTT CASSLGASGNTIYF
TRBJ1-2 TRBV15 - - 14 TGTGCCACCAGGCCAACACAGGGTGGCTATGGCTACACCTTC CATRPTQGGYGYTF
TRBJ2-3 TRBV19 - medium-sized 13 TGTGCCAGTAGTAGTCAAAACACAGATACGCAGTATTTT CASSSQNTDTQYF
TRBJ2-7 TRBV18 - - 14 TGTGCCAGCTCACCACAGGCTAGCAACTACGAGCAGTACTTC CASSPQASNYEQYF
TRBJ1-5 TRBV5-1 - - 20 TGCGCCAGCAGCTTGGGCGCAGGGGATCTTTCGATCGGTAGCAATCAGCCCCAGCATTTT CASSLGAGDLSIGSNQPQHF
TRBJ1-4 TRBV7-9 - few 19 TGTGCCAGCAGCTTAGCGCTAGTCGTTTGGGGGCAGGTAAACGAAAAACTGTTTTTT CASSLALVVWGQVNEKLFF
TRBJ1-5 TRBV15 - few 17 TGTGCCACCAGCAGAGATAGAGCCGGACAGAGCAATCAGCCCCAGCATTTT CATSRDRAGQSNQPQHF
TRBJ1-6 TRBV11-2 - - 16 TGTGCCAGCAGCTTGACACAAAGCTCCTATAATTCACCCCTCCACTTT CASSLTQSSYNSPLHF
TRBJ1-1 TRBV3-1/TRBV3-2 TRBD1 - 14 TGTGCCAGCAGCCATTGGACAGGGAACACTGAAGCTTTCTTT CASSHWTGNTEAFF
TRBJ1-6 TRBV29-1 TRBD1 - 16 TGCAGCTCCCGAGGTTGGGACAGGGGGCCTAATTCACCCCTCCACTTT CSSRGWDRGPNSPLHF
TRBJ2-7 TRBV19 TRBD1 - 16 TGTGCCAGTAGTATCGGTCGGGACAGTCCTTCCTACGAGCAGTACTTC CASSIGRDSPSYEQYF
TRBJ2-3 TRBV5-8 - few 18 TGTGCCAGCAGCCCGAGGGGGGGGAGTCTTCTTAGCACAGATACGCAGTATTTT CASSPRGGSLLSTDTQYF
TRBJ2-2 TRBV2 TRBD2 - 14 TGTGCCAGCAGTGGAGGACTAGCGTCGGGGGAGCTGTTTTTT CASSGGLASGELFF
TRBJ1-1 TRBV19 TRBD1 - 13 TGTGCCAGTAGTATTCCAGGGGGCACTGAAGCTTTCTTT CASSIPGGTEAFF
TRBJ2-1 TRBV7-9 TRBD2 - 15 TGTGCCAGCAGCCCGAGGGCGGGAGTAGGAAATGAGCAGTTCTTC CASSPRAGVGNEQFF
TRBJ2-1 TRBV11-2 - - 15 TGTGCCAGCAGCTTAGAGGGACACACCTACAATGAGCAGTTCTTC CASSLEGHTYNEQFF
TRBJ1-2 TRBV25-1 TRBD1 once 15 TGTGCCAGCAGTGATCCGACAGGGGGGGCCTATGGCTACACCTTC CASSDPTGGAYGYTF
TRBJ1-1 TRBV3-1/TRBV3-2 - - 14 TGTGCCAGCAGCCAAGTGGGAGGTAACACTGAAGCTTTCTTT CASSQVGGNTEAFF
TRBJ2-5 TRBV29-1 TRBD1 - 14 TGCAGCGCCGAATCCCGGGACAGGCAAGAGACCCAGTACTTC CSAESRDRQETQYF
TRBJ2-4 TRBV7-2 TRBD2 - 18 TGTGCCAGCAGCTTAGGTCTAGCGGGTCTCCGGCAGGGGAACATTCAGTACTTC CASSLGLAGLRQGNIQYF
TRBJ1-5 TRBV28 - - 15 TGTGCCAGCAGTTACGGGGGGGGTCAGTGGCAGCCCCAGCATTTT CASSYGGGQWQPQHF
TRBJ2-3 TRBV9 - - 14 TGTGCCAGCAGCGTAGCAGGGTTCTCAGATACGCAGTATTTT CASSVAGFSDTQYF
TRBJ2-1 TRBV30 TRBD2 - 16 TGTGCCTGGAGTGTAACCCCAGCGGGGGGGATCAATGAGCAGTTCTTC CAWSVTPAGGINEQFF
TRBJ2-3 TRBV5-4 TRBD2 - 16 TGTGCCAGCAGCCCCCGACTAGCCCTCAGCACAGATACGCAGTATTTT CASSPRLALSTDTQYF
TRBJ1-5 TRBV19 - once 14 TGTGCCAGTAGACCCGGCGGCGACAATCAGCCCCAGCATTTT CASRPGGDNQPQHF
TRBJ2-6 TRBV19 TRBD1 - 16 TGTGCCAGTAGTATCCGGACAGGGTATGGGGCCAACGTCCTGACTTTC CASSIRTGYGANVLTF
TRBJ1-1 TRBV9 TRBD1 - 16 TGTGCCAGCAGCGTAGAAAGGGGGCCCATAGTATCTGAAGCTTTCTTT CASSVERGPIVSEAFF
TRBJ2-1 TRBV30 TRBD2 few 15 TGTGCCTGGAAAGCGGGGGCCCTCCTCTACAATGAGCAGTTCTTC CAWKAGALLYNEQFF
TRBJ1-2 TRBV19 - - 13 TGTGCCAGTAGTATAGAACGGAACTATGGCTACACCTTC CASSIERNYGYTF
TRBJ2-5 TRBV6-5 - - 13 TGTGCCAGCAGGAAAACTACCACTGGAACCCAGTACTTC CASRKTTTGTQYF
TRBJ2-7 TRBV4-2 - few 17 TGTGCCAGCAGCCAAGCCGATTTGGGGGCATCACGGTACGAGCAGTACTTC CASSQADLGASRYEQYF
TRBJ1-3 TRBV5-4 - - 15 TGTGCCAGCAGCTTGGGGATACAGACTGGAAACACCATATATTTT CASSLGIQTGNTIYF
TRBJ1-1 TRBV14 - - 13 TGTGCCAGCAGCCGAGTGGGAGGTACTGAAGCTTTCTTT CASSRVGGTEAFF
TRBJ2-1 TRBV19 TRBD1 - 14 TGTGCCAGTAGCGGACAGGGGGCCCGCAATGAGCAGTTCTTC CASSGQGARNEQFF
TRBJ2-2 TRBV6-5 - few 14 TGTGCCAGCAAGCCGCGGAGGAACACCGGGGAGCTGTTTTTT CASKPRRNTGELFF